The 32 T cell receptor beta chains listed next were all sequenced from one sample in a study of Graves' ophthalmopathy and Graves' hyperthyroidism. Amplification from RNA transcripts yielded the TCR beta CDR3 regions. RT-PCR with HTBI primers came first, then second-round multiplex PCR. TCRdb analysed the multiplex PCR reads with MiXCR anew, one entry per CDR3 protein. The data hold more than 550,000 distinct CDR3 sequences, with about 38% observed a single time. Sequenced: peripheral blood. These receptors were taken from an adult man with Graves' ophthalmopathy.

This clonotype was seen at least ten times. The chain combines TRBV10-3 with TRBJ1-5; D uncertain. Germline CDR1 ENHRY, CDR2 SYGVKD. The CDR3 totals 17 residues. Trimming removed 0 bases at V and 3 bases at J, with 15 bases between. The CDR3 coding sequence is TGTGCCATCAGTGAGTCGTTGTTATGGGGTTCCAATCAGCCCCAGCATTTT. Amino acid sequence: CAISESLLWGSNQPQHF.

Note on this clonotype: A junction end diverges from the germline sequence, so it may reflect a read error. This rearrangement joins TRBV2 to TRBJ1-4; D may be TRBD1 (6 bases). The length of the CDR3 is 11 residues. Germline CDR1 SNHLY, CDR2 FYNNEI. CDR3 residues: CTSNDGQSLFF. The CDR3 coding sequence is TGTACCAGCAATGACGGACAGTCACTGTTTTTT.

The chain carries TRBV7-8 and TRBJ2-6, with 9 bases identical to TRBD2. V shed 11 bases and J 2 bases; nucleotides not matched to a gene: 7. Per the germline V gene, CDR1 is SGHVS and CDR2 is FQNEAQ. CDR3 length: 15 amino acids. The CDR3 sequence: CAWNSGGTGANVLTF. The DNA of the CDR3 is TGTGCCTGGAACAGCGGGGGGACTGGGGCCAACGTCCTGACTTTC.

The chain is built from TRBV19 and TRBJ2-7; D is unresolved. Trimming removed 7 bases from V and 0 bases from J, with 16 bases in between. This CDR3 has 15 residues. Germline V gene sequence: CDR1 LNHDA, CDR2 SQIVND (reference sequence). This CDR3 reads CASTRMGVSSYEQYF. For the CDR3, the DNA is TGTGCCAGTACCCGTATGGGCGTAAGCTCCTACGAGCAGTACTTC.

This clonotype was counted ten times or more. V is TRBV7-8 and J is TRBJ2-5; D is possibly TRBD2 (6 bases). V was trimmed by 4 bases and J by 2 bases, leaving 17 bases between them. Germline values: CDR1 SGHVS, CDR2 FQNEAQ. This CDR3 region has 16 residues. The chain's CDR3 is CASSSGLPMGQETQYF. The CDR3 nucleotides read TGTGCCAGCAGCTCGGGACTCCCAATGGGGCAAGAGACCCAGTACTTC.

This chain joins TRBV2 and TRBJ2-5; TRBD2 matches at 13 bases. The trim removed 6 bases at V and 5 bases at J, leaving 6 bases unmatched. The germline V gene encodes CDR1 SNHLY and CDR2 FYNNEI. This CDR3 comprises 15 residues. Here the CDR3 DNA reads TGTGCCAGCAGCCTGACTAGCGGGAGGCGGGAGACCCAGTACTTC. Residues: CASSLTSGRRETQYF.

This clonotype was observed at least ten times. The CDR3 region is CATSDTPRPGGQETQYF. In DNA form, the CDR3 reads TGTGCCACCAGTGACACCCCTAGACCAGGGGGCCAAGAGACCCAGTACTTC. The chain recombines TRBV24-1 with TRBJ2-5, with TRBD1 matching over 7 bases. The CDR3 totals 17 residues. V trimming: 4 bases; J trimming: 1 base; junction bases outside the gene matches: 11. The germline V gene encodes CDR1 KGHDR and CDR2 SFDVKD.

The genes are TRBV20-1 and TRBJ2-7, with a weak D call TRBD1 (5 bases). Trimming took off 0 bases at V and 3 bases at J, with 15 bases between the two ends. The length of the CDR3 is 15 residues. CDR1 DFQATT and CDR2 SNEGSKA come from the germline V gene (reference sequence). CDR3 DNA sequence: TGCAGTGCTAGAGATAGGGGAACTACATACTACGAGCAGTACTTC. Protein sequence: CSARDRGTTYYEQYF.

Many counts were recorded for this clonotype. The chain combines TRBV29-1 with TRBJ1-1; 7 nucleotides agree with TRBD1. Germline V gives CDR1 SQVTM, CDR2 ANQGSEA. CDR3 length equals 14 residues. V dropped 6 bases and J dropped 3; count of bases not matched to a gene: 10. In DNA form, the CDR3 reads TGCAGCGTAGCCAGACAGGGAGAGGACACTGAAGCTTTCTTT. Translated: CSVARQGEDTEAFF.

This clonotype was seen more than once but under ten times. This chain joins TRBV12-3 or TRBV12-4 and TRBJ2-5, with D perhaps TRBD2 (6 bases). Trimming left V 3 bases short and J 10 bases short, with 15 bases between. The CDR3 is made up of 13 amino acids. Here the CDR3 reads CASSLLAAGFQYF. The CDR3 DNA is TGTGCCAGCAGTTTGCTCGCGGCGGGGTTCCAGTACTTC.

With regard to this clonotype: Compared with germline, one end of the junction differs, possibly owing to a read error. The chain recombines TRBV29-1 with TRBJ2-7; the D is unclear. The CDR3 is 11 residues long. The germline CDR1 and CDR2 sequences are SQVTM and ANQGSEA. CDR3 in amino acids: CSVEDYYEQNF. CDR3 bases: TGCAGCGTTGAAGACTACTACGAGCAGAACTTC.

The chain carries TRBV3-1 and TRBJ2-6; D unresolved. Germline values: CDR1 LGHDT, CDR2 YNNKEL (reference sequence). There are 16 residues in the CDR3. V dropped 1 base and J dropped 1 base, with 8 bases sitting between them. For the CDR3, the DNA is TGTGCCAGCAGCCAAGTGCGAGAATCTGGGGCCAACGTCCTGACTTTC. Protein product: CASSQVRESGANVLTF.

The rearrangement joins TRBV10-3 to TRBJ2-2; 8 bases fit TRBD2. The V gene's germline CDR1 is ENHRY and CDR2 SYGVKD. CDR3 length: 17 amino acids. Unmatched junction bases numbered 10, after V lost 3 bases and J lost 4 bases. The CDR3 DNA sequence: TGTGCCATCAGTGATAGTGCCGGGGGGGGGGGCACCGGGGAGCTGTTTTTT. It is translated as CAISDSAGGGGTGELFF.

The chain couples TRBV7-8 to TRBJ2-7, with 9 positions matching TRBD2. CDR3 length: 16 amino acids. Germline lookup yields CDR1 SGHVS and CDR2 FQNEAQ. V gave up 5 bases and J gave up 3 bases; unmatched junction bases: 11. CDR3: CASSHRGLARDYEQYF. Here the CDR3 DNA reads TGTGCCAGCAGCCACCGCGGACTAGCGAGAGACTACGAGCAGTACTTC.

This clonotype appeared a few times. The CDR3 coding sequence is TGTGCCAGCAGCTTCCTGGGAGTCTCGTCGGGAAACACCATATATTTT. It translates to CASSFLGVSSGNTIYF. V gene TRBV12-3 or TRBV12-4 combines with J gene TRBJ1-3; no clear D gene. There are 16 residues in the CDR3. Trimming pared 6 bases from V and 4 bases from J, leaving 19 bases between.

This clonotype was observed many times. The chain recombines TRBV19 with TRBJ2-5; TRBD1 aligns across 7 bases. The germline CDR1 and CDR2 sequences are LNHDA and SQIVND (reference sequence). The trim removed 4 bases at V and 6 bases at J, leaving 8 bases unmatched. The CDR3 has 14 residues. The CDR3 here is CASSTRQGWKTQYF. The CDR3 coding sequence is TGTGCCAGTAGTACTAGACAGGGATGGAAGACCCAGTACTTC.

Regarding this clonotype: The limits of the CDR3 on the DNA are not certain, so only TCRdb's listed CDR3 is given. The chain combines TRBV10-3 with TRBJ2-5; TRBD1, as called in the table, went unchecked against the DNA. The CDR3 comprises 16 residues, both ends counted. The germline gives CDR1 ENHRY, CDR2 SYGVKD. This CDR3 reads CAICSARLTVQETQYF.

The V call is TRBV7-3, the J call TRBJ1-1, with D uncertain. V gave up 5 bases and J gave up 4 bases, with 11 bases separating them. From germline, CDR1 is SGHTA and CDR2 FQGTGA. This CDR3 spans 13 amino acids. The CDR3 sequence is CASSPHGGTEAFF. Here the CDR3 DNA reads TGTGCCAGCAGCCCTCACGGAGGCACTGAAGCTTTCTTT.

A remark on this clonotype: This may stem from a read error, because a much larger clone lies one nucleotide away. Because the CDR3 is missing its conserved closing phenylalanine or tryptophan, this is likely a read error. The chain is built from TRBV2 and TRBJ1-1; 12 nucleotides align to TRBD1. The germline V gene encodes CDR1 SNHLY and CDR2 FYNNEI. Germline trimming cut 2 bases from V and 5 bases from J; bases unmatched to any gene: 6. This CDR3 contains 16 residues. In DNA, the CDR3 is TGTGCCAGCAGTGAACCGGGACAGGGGGCGGAAACTGAAGCTTTCTCT. Translating gives CASSEPGQGAETEAFS.

This chain joins TRBV29-1 and TRBJ1-2; TRBD1 aligns across 9 bases. Germline V CDR1 and CDR2: SQVTM, ANQGSEA. After removal of 8 bases from V and 8 bases from J, the junction contained 15 bases not matched to a gene. The CDR3 consists of 14 residues. CDR3 coding DNA: TGCAGCTCACCTGGACAGGGGACGCCTTACGGCTACACCTTC. It translates to CSSPGQGTPYGYTF. Looking up the rest from reference TRBV29-1 and TRBJ1-2 gives the full variable domain: SAVISQKPSRDICQRGTSLTIQCQVDSQVTMMFWYRQQPGQSLTLIATANQGSEATYESGFVIDKFPISRPNLTFSTLTVSNMSPEDSSIYLCSSPGQGTPYGYTFGSGTRLTVV.

On this clonotype: No conserved phenylalanine or tryptophan is present at the end of the CDR3, so a read error is the likely explanation. The rearrangement links TRBV10-3 to TRBJ1-1; D not resolved. V lost 10 bases, J lost 6 bases, and 12 bases lay in between. Germline-derived CDR1 and CDR2 are ENHRY and SYGVKD. The CDR3 extends over 11 amino acids. CDR3 DNA: TGTGCCAGCGGGGTTGTCGCTGAAGCTTTCCTT. This sequence encodes CASGVVAEAFL.

At least ten counts were recorded for this clonotype. The chain employs TRBV20-1 and TRBJ1-1; no definite D call. Per germline, CDR1 DFQATT and CDR2 SNEGSKA (reference sequence). There are 13 residues in the CDR3. Trimming removed 2 bases from V and 1 base from J, with 8 bases in between. The CDR3 spells CSARQDGNTEAFF. CDR3 coding DNA: TGCAGTGCTAGACAGGACGGGAACACTGAAGCTTTCTTT.

The V call is TRBV9, the J call TRBJ2-7, with D maybe TRBD1 (5 bases). V was clipped by 2 bases and J by 3 bases, with 18 bases between them. CDR3 length: 16 amino acids. Germline CDR1 and CDR2: SGDLS and YYNGEE. This CDR3 reads CASSVWVRGLSYEQYF. The CDR3 region has the DNA TGTGCCAGCAGCGTTTGGGTTAGGGGTCTTAGCTACGAGCAGTACTTC.

Remarks on this clonotype: This clone may be a read error of a much larger clone one base away. The conserved final phenylalanine or tryptophan is absent from the CDR3, which likely points to a read error. This chain links TRBV5-1 with TRBJ1-5; D unclear. Looked up from germline, CDR1 is SGHRS and CDR2 is YFSETQ. The CDR3 covers 14 residues. The CDR3 reads CASSFEAANQPQHL. The CDR3 DNA is TGTGCCAGCAGCTTTGAGGCAGCTAATCAGCCCCAGCATCTT.

The CDR3 nucleotides are TGTGCCAGCAGTGGGGGGGTTGGCAATCAGCCCCAGCATTTT. Its translation: CASSGGVGNQPQHF. The rearrangement links TRBV2 to TRBJ1-5; weak D call: TRBD1 (5 bases). Germline V gene lookup returns CDR1 SNHLY and CDR2 FYNNEI. The CDR3 is 14 amino acids. V was trimmed by 4 bases and J by 2 bases, leaving 9 bases between them.

The sample holds a few counts of this clonotype. This chain links TRBV29-1 with TRBJ2-3, with D perhaps matching TRBD2 (5 bases). V was cut by 7 bases and J by 0 bases, with 20 bases left in between. Per germline, CDR1 SQVTM and CDR2 ANQGSEA. The CDR3 consists of 16 residues. The chain's CDR3 is CSAETMDSISTDTQYF. Here the CDR3 DNA reads TGCAGCGCCGAGACCATGGACTCCATCAGCACAGATACGCAGTATTTT.

The J gene is TRBJ2-5, the V gene TRBV10-3; the match to TRBD1 covers 8 bases. Germline CDR1 is ENHRY and CDR2 is SYGVKD. This CDR3 is built from 14 residues. V gave up 3 bases and J gave up 5 bases; unmatched junction bases: 5. CDR3 in DNA: TGTGCCATCAGTGAATCGGACAGGGTGGAGACCCAGTACTTC. Amino acids: CAISESDRVETQYF.

The V and J genes are TRBV7-8 and TRBJ1-2, with D perhaps matching TRBD1 (5 bases). This CDR3 region has 15 residues. Deletions cut 4 bases from V and 0 bases from J, with 12 bases between. The germline V gene has CDR1 SGHVS and CDR2 FQNEAQ. The CDR3 loop reads CASSSPGTPNYGYTF. In nucleotides, the CDR3 is TGTGCCAGCAGCTCGCCCGGGACCCCTAACTATGGCTACACCTTC.

The chain is built from TRBV7-8 and TRBJ2-1, with TRBD2 matching 7 bases. The CDR3 contains 15 residues. CDR1 is SGHVS and CDR2 is FQNEAQ in the germline V gene. The V gene end was trimmed by 5 bases and the J gene end by 6 bases; junction bases not matched to a gene: 10. CDR3 sequence: CASSPSRWTSNEQFF. Here the CDR3 DNA reads TGTGCCAGCAGCCCCAGCCGGTGGACTAGCAATGAGCAGTTCTTC.

There are many counts of this clonotype. The rearrangement joins TRBV6-5 to TRBJ1-2; D is uncertain. The germline V gene encodes CDR1 MNHEY and CDR2 SVGAGI. This CDR3 has 13 residues. Trimming shortened V by 4 bases and J by 8 bases, and 14 bases separated the two germline ends. CDR3 protein: CASSSGRPTGYTF. The CDR3 DNA sequence: TGTGCCAGCAGTTCGGGCAGGCCCACAGGCTACACCTTC.

The sample holds many counts of this clonotype. The gene calls are TRBV12-3 or TRBV12-4 and TRBJ1-2, with D uncertain. This CDR3 spans 12 amino acids. Trimming cost V 6 bases and J 4 bases, with 9 bases left between them. CDR3: CASSLVSYGYTF. The CDR3 nucleotides read TGTGCCAGCAGCTTGGTCAGCTATGGCTACACCTTC.

The J gene is TRBJ1-2, the V gene TRBV29-1; D not resolved. The CDR3 consists of 14 residues. Germline CDR1 and CDR2: SQVTM and ANQGSEA. V was shortened by 6 bases and J by 0 bases, with 14 bases between the two germline ends. The CDR3 DNA follows: TGCAGCGTAGCTATCGGGAAAGCTAACTATGGCTACACCTTC. Protein: CSVAIGKANYGYTF. The complete variable domain, with remaining parts taken from reference TRBV29-1 and TRBJ1-2, reads SAVISQKPSRDICQRGTSLTIQCQVDSQVTMMFWYRQQPGQSLTLIATANQGSEATYESGFVIDKFPISRPNLTFSTLTVSNMSPEDSSIYLCSVAIGKANYGYTFGSGTRLTVV.